In this sample, the clone carrying this T cell receptor (beta chain) turned up a few times. In TCRdb, the 5' RACE reads were re-called with MiXCR into one record per CDR3 protein. The table lists about 220,000 distinct CDR3 sequences, 3% to 3.5% of them singletons. The length of the CDR3 is 15 residues. The ends lost 7 bases at V and 5 bases at J; junction bases unmatched: 13. Germline V gene sequence: CDR1 MDHEN, CDR2 SYDVKM. The data belong to a study of T cells after yellow fever vaccination. The genes are TRBV28 and TRBJ1-2; 7 nucleotides match TRBD1. The sequence was obtained from a man aged 18 to 30 who received the YFV17D yellow fever vaccine. Material: CD4+ T cells sorted from PBMCs, obtained 10 days after the yellow fever booster vaccination. DNA of the CDR3: TGTGCCAGCACGAGCGCACAGGGGTTAGATTATGGCTACACCTTC. Residues: CASTSAQGLDYGYTF.